This is a list of T cell receptor beta chains from one sample in a study of shared clonotypes between healthy human individuals. Clones were read by immunoSEQ multiplex PCR, and TCRdb kept only the in-frame ones, dropping some. The table lists 2 million to 2.5 million clones, 95% of them singletons. Sequenced sample: naive CD4+ T cells sorted from blood. These receptors were collected from a man aged 18 to 35 in good health. Each CDR3 is given with its conserved first and last residue. D genes are given only for firm matches. Clone size is stated in some rows and not others, as once, few, many or a class when expanded.

size	D	length	V	J	CDR3	DNA
once	TRBD2	12	TRBV6-5	TRBJ2-1	CASRQRDHEQFF	TGTGCCAGCAGACAGCGGGACCATGAGCAGTTCTTC
-	TRBD2	15	TRBV10-1	TRBJ2-1	CASSDSGGAHNEQFF	TGCGCCAGCAGTGATAGCGGGGGGGCCCACAATGAGCAGTTCTTC
-	TRBD2	15	TRBV2	TRBJ2-1	CASSGSGGTFNEQFF	TGTGCCAGCAGTGGGAGCGGGGGCACATTCAATGAGCAGTTCTTC
few	TRBD1	14	TRBV2	TRBJ1-2	CASRGDSLTYGYTF	TGTGCCAGCAGGGGGGACAGCTTAACATATGGCTACACCTTC
-	-	17	TRBV10-1	TRBJ2-5	CASSVKARQKGQETQYF	TGCGCCAGCAGTGTAAAAGCCCGCCAGAAGGGGCAAGAGACCCAGTACTTC
-	TRBD2	16	TRBV25-1	TRBJ2-2	CASSRLAGGPGGELFF	TGTGCCAGCAGCCGACTAGCGGGGGGGCCTGGCGGGGAGCTGTTTTTT
-	-	19	TRBV7-9	TRBJ1-6	CASSLHLSAGPNYNSPLHF	TGTGCCAGCAGCTTGCACCTTTCGGCAGGGCCTAACTATAATTCACCCCTCCACTTT
once	-	11	TRBV10-3	TRBJ2-1	CAIGRMDEQFF	TGTGCCATCGGGAGGATGGATGAGCAGTTCTTC
-	TRBD2	17	TRBV7-9	TRBJ2-1	CASSSRLAGGPLDEQFF	TGTGCCAGCAGCTCCAGACTAGCGGGAGGGCCCTTGGATGAGCAGTTCTTC
few	-	13	TRBV9	TRBJ1-1	CASSVAMNTEAFF	TGTGCCAGCAGCGTAGCAATGAACACTGAAGCTTTCTTT
-	-	15	TRBV2	TRBJ2-2	CASSVRQANTGELFF	TGTGCCAGCAGTGTCCGCCAGGCGAACACCGGGGAGCTGTTTTTT
-	-	15	TRBV2	TRBJ2-7	CASSGIQGSSYEQYF	TGTGCCAGCAGTGGGATACAGGGTTCCTCCTACGAGCAGTACTTC
-	-	16	TRBV7-9	TRBJ1-6	CASSYRVPGLLGPLHF	TGTGCCAGCAGTTACCGGGTTCCAGGTTTGCTTGGACCCCTCCACTTT
-	-	14	TRBV18	TRBJ2-1	CASSPPPGNNEQFF	TGTGCCAGCTCACCACCCCCGGGTAACAATGAGCAGTTCTTC
-	-	13	TRBV30	TRBJ2-2	CAWSVLYTGELFF	TGTGCCTGGAGTGTACTGTACACCGGGGAGCTGTTTTTT
-	TRBD1	17	TRBV5-1	TRBJ2-7	CASSPGDRGRIWHEQYF	TGCGCCAGCAGCCCTGGGGACAGGGGCCGTATTTGGCACGAGCAGTACTTC
-	TRBD2	17	TRBV10-3	TRBJ2-2	CAISGTSGGPGPGELFF	TGTGCCATCAGTGGGACTAGCGGGGGCCCGGGGCCCGGGGAGCTGTTTTTT
-	TRBD1	15	TRBV7-2	TRBJ2-1	CASSLVGQGITEQFF	TGTGCCAGCAGCTTAGTTGGACAGGGTATTACGGAGCAGTTCTTC
-	TRBD2	15	TRBV6-6	TRBJ2-3	CASSLLAGGWDTQYF	TGTGCCAGCAGTTTACTAGCGGGAGGGTGGGATACGCAGTATTTT
-	-	14	TRBV6-4	TRBJ2-2	CASTPGQNTGELFF	TGTGCCAGTACTCCTGGACAGAACACCGGGGAGCTGTTTTTT
-	-	12	TRBV19	TRBJ1-2	CASSKQGGGYTF	TGTGCCAGTAGTAAACAGGGTGGAGGCTACACCTTC
-	TRBD2	15	TRBV5-1	TRBJ2-3	CASSRTSGSADTQYF	TGCGCCAGCAGCAGGACTAGCGGGAGCGCAGATACGCAGTATTTT
-	-	13	TRBV25-1	TRBJ2-7	CASSEYPPYEQYF	TGTGCCAGCAGTGAATATCCCCCCTACGAGCAGTACTTC
-	-	13	TRBV7-9	TRBJ2-1	CASSLLANGEQFF	TGTGCCAGCAGCTTACTTGCAAACGGGGAGCAGTTCTTC
-	-	16	TRBV27	TRBJ2-3	CASSLSLMGGLNTQYF	TGTGCCAGCAGTTTATCACTTATGGGGGGGCTGAATACGCAGTATTTT
-	-	17	TRBV25-1	TRBJ2-1	CASSESRGVSSYNEQFF	TGTGCCAGCAGTGAATCAAGAGGCGTGAGCTCCTACAATGAGCAGTTCTTC
-	-	15	TRBV25-1	TRBJ1-5	CASSASGEGNQPQHF	TGTGCCAGCAGTGCCAGCGGGGAGGGCAATCAGCCCCAGCATTTT
-	-	15	TRBV6-4	TRBJ1-5	CASSEGSYSNQPQHF	TGTGCCAGCAGTGAAGGAAGTTATAGCAATCAGCCCCAGCATTTT
-	-	15	TRBV5-4	TRBJ2-5	CASSSGLPTQETQYF	TGTGCCAGCAGTTCGGGACTCCCAACTCAAGAGACCCAGTACTTC
-	-	14	TRBV18	TRBJ2-7	CASSPFNGVDEQYF	TGTGCCAGCTCACCATTTAACGGGGTTGACGAGCAGTACTTC
-	TRBD1	14	TRBV19	TRBJ1-2	CASNEQGAYYGYTF	TGTGCCAGTAATGAACAGGGGGCATACTATGGCTACACCTTC
-	-	14	TRBV6-5	TRBJ1-4	CASRPLTGEEKLFF	TGTGCCAGCAGGCCGTTAACAGGTGAAGAAAAACTGTTTTTT
-	TRBD2	15	TRBV2	TRBJ2-1	CASSMGLAGWNEQFF	TGTGCCAGCAGCATGGGACTAGCGGGATGGAATGAGCAGTTCTTC
-	-	14	TRBV5-1	TRBJ1-2	CASSIDTPNYGYTF	TGCGCCAGCAGCATCGACACACCTAACTATGGCTACACCTTC
-	-	13	TRBV30	TRBJ1-2	CAWTQGTDYGYTF	TGTGCCTGGACCCAGGGGACGGACTATGGCTACACCTTC
-	-	14	TRBV30	TRBJ1-3	CAWSVRSEGNTIYF	TGTGCCTGGAGTGTCAGATCCGAGGGAAACACCATATATTTT
-	-	13	TRBV27	TRBJ2-7	CASKRTGSYEQYF	TGTGCCAGCAAGAGAACAGGGAGCTACGAGCAGTACTTC
-	TRBD1	14	TRBV19	TRBJ2-7	CASSSGQGVYEQYF	TGTGCCAGTAGTTCGGGACAGGGGGTATACGAGCAGTACTTC
-	TRBD2	16	TRBV5-1	TRBJ2-3	CASSLGLADYTDTQYF	TGCGCCAGCAGCTTAGGACTAGCTGACTACACAGATACGCAGTATTTT
-	-	11	TRBV30	TRBJ1-2	CAWSDREGYTF	TGTGCCTGGAGTGACCGCGAGGGCTACACCTTC
-	-	14	TRBV4-2	TRBJ1-1	CASSQERVNTEAFF	TGTGCCAGCAGCCAAGAGAGGGTGAACACTGAAGCTTTCTTT
-	-	13	TRBV6-1	TRBJ1-1	CASSRTENTEAFF	TGTGCCAGCAGTCGGACAGAGAACACTGAAGCTTTCTTT